What follows are 4 T cell receptor beta chains derived from one specimen sequenced in a study of blood T cells in healthy people across ages (dated by TCRdb to between 2015 and 2016). Library preparation used 5' RACE. Sequencing relied on an Illumina HiSeq 2500. The second PCR ran for roughly 7 to 11 cycles and used a J-beta primer mix along with a sample-barcoded 5' primer. TCRdb reran the public reads through fastp at Q25 and MiXCR, keeping productive beta chains. Rows are unified per CDR3 protein, each entry keeping the most common DNA and genes. This sample holds about 600,000 distinct CDR3 sequences; under 55% were observed only once. In total, the top ten clones hold around 25% of the sample. The sample taken for sequencing was blood. The source of these receptors is a man of 80 years or more in good health.

This clonotype was observed many times. This chain uses TRBV5-1 with TRBJ2-6; 7 bases are a match to TRBD2. V gave up 5 bases and J gave up 3 bases; unmatched junction bases: 5. Germline V gives CDR1 SGHRS, CDR2 YFSETQ. The CDR3 has 15 residues. DNA for the CDR3: TGCGCCAGCAGTCCCGGGGGGATTGGGGCCAACGTCCTGACTTTC. It codes for CASSPGGIGANVLTF.

The V call is TRBV6-5, the J call TRBJ2-1, with 8 bases that match TRBD1. This CDR3 region has 15 residues. Looked up from germline, CDR1 is MNHEY and CDR2 is SVGAGI. Trimming cost V 6 bases and J 6 bases; bases outside gene matches: 10. The CDR3 DNA reads TGTGCCAGCAGGTCACAGGGGGGAAAGGGCAATGAGCAGTTCTTC. Translating it yields CASRSQGGKGNEQFF.

CDR3 loop: CASSLEWSNSPLHF. DNA of the CDR3: TGCGCCAGCAGCTTGGAATGGAGTAATTCACCCCTCCACTTT. This chain connects TRBV5-1 to TRBJ1-6, with D unresolved. The germline CDR1 and CDR2 sequences are SGHRS and YFSETQ. The CDR3 totals 14 residues. V lost 0 bases and J lost 6, with 7 bases in between.

The chain couples TRBV7-2 to TRBJ2-7, with 7 bases lining up with TRBD2. The J segment lost 2 bases and the V segment lost 5 bases, leaving 15 bases of the junction unmatched. Germline CDR1 is SGHTA and CDR2 is FQGNSA. This CDR3 region has 17 residues. CDR3 sequence: CASSAQAGVATAYEQYF. DNA of the CDR3: TGTGCCAGCAGCGCCCAGGCGGGAGTAGCTACAGCCTACGAGCAGTACTTC.